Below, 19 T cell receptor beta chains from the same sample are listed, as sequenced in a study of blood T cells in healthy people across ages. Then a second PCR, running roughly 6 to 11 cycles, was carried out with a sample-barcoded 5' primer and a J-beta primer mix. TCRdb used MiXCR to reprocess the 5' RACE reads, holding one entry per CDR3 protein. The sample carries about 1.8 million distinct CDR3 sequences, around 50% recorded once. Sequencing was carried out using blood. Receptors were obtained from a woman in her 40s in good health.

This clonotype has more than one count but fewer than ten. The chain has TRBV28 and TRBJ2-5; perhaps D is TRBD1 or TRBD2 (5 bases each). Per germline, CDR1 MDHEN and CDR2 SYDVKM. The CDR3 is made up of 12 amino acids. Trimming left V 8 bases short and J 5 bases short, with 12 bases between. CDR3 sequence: CASGAGIETQYF. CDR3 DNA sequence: TGTGCCAGCGGGGCCGGGATCGAGACCCAGTACTTC.

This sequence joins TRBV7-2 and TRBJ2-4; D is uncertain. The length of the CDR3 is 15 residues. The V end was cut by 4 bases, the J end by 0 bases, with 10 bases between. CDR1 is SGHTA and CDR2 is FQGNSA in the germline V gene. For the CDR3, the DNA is TGTGCCAGCAGCTCCCAGGCGGTAGCCAAAAACATTCAGTACTTC. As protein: CASSSQAVAKNIQYF.

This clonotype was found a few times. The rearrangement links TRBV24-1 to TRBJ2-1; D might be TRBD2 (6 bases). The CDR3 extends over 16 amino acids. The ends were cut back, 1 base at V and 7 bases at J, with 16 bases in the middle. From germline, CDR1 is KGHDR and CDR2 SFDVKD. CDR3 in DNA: TGTGCCACCAGTGATTTCCCTAGAGCTCTAGCGAATGAGCAGTTCTTC. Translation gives CATSDFPRALANEQFF.

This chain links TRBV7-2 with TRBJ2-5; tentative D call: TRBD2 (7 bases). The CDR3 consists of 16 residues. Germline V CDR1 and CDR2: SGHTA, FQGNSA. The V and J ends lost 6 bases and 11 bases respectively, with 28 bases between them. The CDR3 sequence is CASRVGGGRSYNEQYF. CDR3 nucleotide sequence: TGTGCCAGCAGGGTCGGCGGGGGCCGGTCCTACAATGAGCAGTACTTC.

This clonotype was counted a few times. CDR3 sequence reads: CASSLILTQGETQYF. The DNA of the CDR3 is TGTGCCAGCAGCTTAATTTTGACGCAGGGTGAGACCCAGTACTTC. V usage is TRBV7-8 and J usage is TRBJ2-4; weak D call: TRBD1 (5 bases). The J call may be incorrect, as the DNA end agrees better with TRBJ2-5. The germline V gene encodes CDR1 SGHVS and CDR2 FQNEAQ. The CDR3 length is 15 residues.

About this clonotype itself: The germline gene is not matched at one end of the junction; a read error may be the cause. The CDR3 DNA reads TGCAGTGCTAGTAACAACAGGGGACGCACAGAGACGCAGTATTTT. Translation: CSASNNRGRTETQYF. The J gene is TRBJ2-3, the V gene TRBV20-1; 7 bases fit TRBD1. CDR1 and CDR2 (germline): DFQATT, SNEGSKA (reference sequence). CDR3 length: 15 residues.

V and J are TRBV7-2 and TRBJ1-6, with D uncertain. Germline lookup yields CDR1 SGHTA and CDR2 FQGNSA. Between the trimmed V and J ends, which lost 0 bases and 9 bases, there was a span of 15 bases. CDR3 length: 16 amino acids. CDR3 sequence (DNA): TGTGCCAGCAGCTTAGCGCGCGGAGGGATGGGTTCACCCCTCCACTTT. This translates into CASSLARGGMGSPLHF.

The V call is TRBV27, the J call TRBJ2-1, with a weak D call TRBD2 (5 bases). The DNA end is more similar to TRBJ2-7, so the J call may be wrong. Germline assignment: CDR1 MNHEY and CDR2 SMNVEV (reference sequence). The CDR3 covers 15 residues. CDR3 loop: CASSRTGPSYNEQYF. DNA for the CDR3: TGTGCCAGCAGCAGGACTGGACCTTCCTACAATGAGCAGTACTTC.

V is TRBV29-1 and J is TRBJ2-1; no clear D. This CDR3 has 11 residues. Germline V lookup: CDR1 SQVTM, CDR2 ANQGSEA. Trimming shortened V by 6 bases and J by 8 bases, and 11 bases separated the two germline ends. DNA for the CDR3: TGCAGCGTCGGACCAGGCGATGAGCAGTTCTTC. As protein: CSVGPGDEQFF.

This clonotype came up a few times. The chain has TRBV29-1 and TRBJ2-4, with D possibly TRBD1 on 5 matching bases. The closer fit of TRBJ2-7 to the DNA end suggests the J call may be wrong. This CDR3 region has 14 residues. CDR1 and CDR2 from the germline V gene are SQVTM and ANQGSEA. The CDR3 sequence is CSVIGYRPPYEQYF. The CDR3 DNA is TGCAGCGTAATAGGGTACAGGCCTCCCTACGAGCAGTACTTC.

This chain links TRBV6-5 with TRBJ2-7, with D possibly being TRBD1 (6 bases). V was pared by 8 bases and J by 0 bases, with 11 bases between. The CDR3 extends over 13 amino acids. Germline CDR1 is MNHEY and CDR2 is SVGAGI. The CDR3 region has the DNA TGTGCCAGCCGGGACACCAACTCCTACGAGCAGTACTTC. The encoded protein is CASRDTNSYEQYF.

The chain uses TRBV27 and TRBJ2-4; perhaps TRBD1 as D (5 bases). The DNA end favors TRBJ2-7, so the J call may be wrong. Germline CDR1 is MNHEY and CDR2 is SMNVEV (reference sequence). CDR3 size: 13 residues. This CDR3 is CASSLKTDYEQYF. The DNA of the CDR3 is TGTGCCAGCAGTTTAAAGACAGACTACGAGCAGTACTTC.

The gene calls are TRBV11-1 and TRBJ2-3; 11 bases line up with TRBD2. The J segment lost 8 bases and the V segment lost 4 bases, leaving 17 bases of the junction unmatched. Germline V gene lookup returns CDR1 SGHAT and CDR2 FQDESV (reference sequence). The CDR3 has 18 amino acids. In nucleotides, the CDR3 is TGTGCCAGCAGCTCTCCTGATGGACTAGCGGGCCTCTATGGTACGCAGTATTTT. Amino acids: CASSSPDGLAGLYGTQYF.

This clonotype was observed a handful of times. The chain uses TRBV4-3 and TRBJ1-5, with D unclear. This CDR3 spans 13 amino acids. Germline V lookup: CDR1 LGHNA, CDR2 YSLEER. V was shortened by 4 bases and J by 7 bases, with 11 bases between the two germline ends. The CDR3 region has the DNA TGCGCCAGCAGCCTGGGAGTGAGACAGCCCCAGCATTTT. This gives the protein CASSLGVRQPQHF.

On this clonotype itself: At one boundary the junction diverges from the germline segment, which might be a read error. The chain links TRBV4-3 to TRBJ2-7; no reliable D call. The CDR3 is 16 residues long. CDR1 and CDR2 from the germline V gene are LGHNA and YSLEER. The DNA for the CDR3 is TGCGCCAGCAGCCAAGCTTTAAGGTGGGGTTCCTACGAGCGGTACTTC. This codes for CASSQALRWGSYERYF.

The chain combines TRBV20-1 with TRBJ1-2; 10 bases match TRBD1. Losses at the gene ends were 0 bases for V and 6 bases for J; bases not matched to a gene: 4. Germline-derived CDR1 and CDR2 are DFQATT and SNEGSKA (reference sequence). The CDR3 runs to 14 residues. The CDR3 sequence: CSARDAGTGDGYTF. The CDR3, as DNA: TGCAGTGCTAGAGATGCGGGGACAGGGGATGGCTACACCTTC.

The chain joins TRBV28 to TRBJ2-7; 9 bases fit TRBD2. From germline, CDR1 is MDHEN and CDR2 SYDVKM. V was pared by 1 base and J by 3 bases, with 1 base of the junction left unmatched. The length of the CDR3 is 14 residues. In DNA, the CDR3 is TGTGCCAGCAGTTTATCTAGCGGGGTCTACGAGCAGTACTTC. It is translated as CASSLSSGVYEQYF.

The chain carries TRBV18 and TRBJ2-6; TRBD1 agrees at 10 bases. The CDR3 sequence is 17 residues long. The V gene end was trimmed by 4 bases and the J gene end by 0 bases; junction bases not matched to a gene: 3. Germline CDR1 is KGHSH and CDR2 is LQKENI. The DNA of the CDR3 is TGTGCCAGCTCACGACAGGGGGCCCCCTCTGGGGCCAACGTCCTGACTTTC. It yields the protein CASSRQGAPSGANVLTF.

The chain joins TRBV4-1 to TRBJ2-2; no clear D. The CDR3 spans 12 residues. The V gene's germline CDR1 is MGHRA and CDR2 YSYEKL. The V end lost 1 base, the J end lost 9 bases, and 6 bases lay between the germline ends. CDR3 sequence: CASSQVAWELFF. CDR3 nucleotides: TGCGCCAGCAGCCAAGTCGCCTGGGAGCTGTTTTTT.